The clone carrying this TCR beta chain was recorded a few times. What it binds is not known. The junction shows a germline mismatch at one end, possibly a read error. Purified naive CD4+ T cells were depleted of CD25+ Tregs. Full-length variable regions came from constant-region reverse primers plus semi-nested Nested Universal Primer A PCR. TCRdb redid the calling of the 5' RACE reads with MiXCR, one entry per CDR3 protein. The data show some 54,000 distinct CDR3 sequences, with 15% to 20% seen just once and 2% to 2.5% held by the top ten. Notes on the study in general: Whole repertoires were not studied in the larger cohort, only one V-J beta rearrangement. Tumor memory CD4+ T cell TCR gene usage was found to cluster with blood and lymph node memory CD4+ cells and with lymph node naive CD4+ cells.

In germline, CDR1 is MNHNS, CDR2 SASEGT. This CDR3 has 15 residues. V and J are TRBV6-1 and TRBJ1-1, with unresolved D. The specimen sequenced was naive CD4+ T cells sorted from blood. Subset: naive CD4+ T cells, CD4+CD45RA+CD25-. The source is a female donor with breast cancer. The CDR3 protein is CASSEYTAGRTEAVF. The DNA of the CDR3 is TGTGCCAGCAGTGAGTATACCGCTGGTAGGACTGAAGCTGTCTTT.